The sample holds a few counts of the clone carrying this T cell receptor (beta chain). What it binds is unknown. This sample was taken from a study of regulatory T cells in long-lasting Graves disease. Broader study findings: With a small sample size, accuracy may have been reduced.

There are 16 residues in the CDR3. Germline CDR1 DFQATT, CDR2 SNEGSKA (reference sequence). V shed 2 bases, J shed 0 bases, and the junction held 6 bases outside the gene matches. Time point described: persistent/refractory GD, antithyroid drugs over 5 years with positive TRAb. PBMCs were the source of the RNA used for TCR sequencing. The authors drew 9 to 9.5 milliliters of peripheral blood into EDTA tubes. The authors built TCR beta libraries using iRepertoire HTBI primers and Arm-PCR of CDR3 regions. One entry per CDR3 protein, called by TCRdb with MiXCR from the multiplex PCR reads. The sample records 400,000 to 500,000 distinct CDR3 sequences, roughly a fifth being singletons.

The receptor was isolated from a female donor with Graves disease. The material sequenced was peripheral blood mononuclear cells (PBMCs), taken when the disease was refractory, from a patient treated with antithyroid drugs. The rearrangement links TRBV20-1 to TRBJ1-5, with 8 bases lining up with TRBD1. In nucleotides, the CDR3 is TGCAGTGCTAGAACTTACAGGGGGTCTAGCAATCAGCCCCAGCATTTT. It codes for CSARTYRGSSNQPQHF.